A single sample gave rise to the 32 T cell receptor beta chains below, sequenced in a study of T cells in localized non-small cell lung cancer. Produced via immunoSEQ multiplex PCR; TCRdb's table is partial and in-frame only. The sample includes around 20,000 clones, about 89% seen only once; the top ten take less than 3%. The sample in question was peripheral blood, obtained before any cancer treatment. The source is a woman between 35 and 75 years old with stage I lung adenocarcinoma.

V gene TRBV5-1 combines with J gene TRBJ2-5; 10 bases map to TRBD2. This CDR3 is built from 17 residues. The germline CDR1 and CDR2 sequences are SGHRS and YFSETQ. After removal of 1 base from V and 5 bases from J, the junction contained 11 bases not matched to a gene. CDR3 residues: CASSLTWASGSVETQYF. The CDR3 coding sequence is TGCGCCAGCAGCTTGACTTGGGCTAGCGGGAGTGTCGAGACCCAGTACTTC. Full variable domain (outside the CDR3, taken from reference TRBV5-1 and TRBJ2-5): KAGVTQTPRYLIKTRGQQVTLSCSPISGHRSVSWYQQTPGQGLQFLFEYFSETQRNKGNFPGRFSGRQFSNSRSEMNVSTLELGDSALYLCASSLTWASGSVETQYFGPGTRLLVL.

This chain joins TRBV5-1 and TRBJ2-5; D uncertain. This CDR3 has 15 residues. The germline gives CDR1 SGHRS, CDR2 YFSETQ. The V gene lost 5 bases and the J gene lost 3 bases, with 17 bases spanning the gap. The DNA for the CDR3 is TGCGCCAGCAGTTTAATCTTGGCAGAGGAAGAGACCCAGTACTTC. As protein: CASSLILAEEETQYF.

DNA of the CDR3: TGTGCCATCAGTGAGTCGGGACGGAGATTTGCCAAAAACATTCAGTACTTC. Translation: CAISESGRRFAKNIQYF. V usage is TRBV10-3 and J usage is TRBJ2-4; the D call may be TRBD1 or TRBD2 (5 bases each). V was shortened by 0 bases and J by 1 base, with 13 bases between the two germline ends. This CDR3 region has 17 residues. Germline V CDR1 and CDR2: ENHRY, SYGVKD.

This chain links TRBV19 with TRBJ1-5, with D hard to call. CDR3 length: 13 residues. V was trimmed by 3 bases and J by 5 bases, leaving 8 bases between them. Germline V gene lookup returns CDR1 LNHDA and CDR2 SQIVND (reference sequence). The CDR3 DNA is TGTGCCAGTAGTATCCAGAGGGATCAGCCCCAGCATTTT. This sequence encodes CASSIQRDQPQHF.

CDR3 residues: CAWSVGNQPQHF. The DNA for the CDR3 is TGTGCCTGGAGTGTGGGTAATCAGCCCCAGCATTTT. The gene calls are TRBV30 and TRBJ1-5; D remains ambiguous. Germline V gene sequence: CDR1 GTSNPN, CDR2 SVGIG (reference sequence). Trimming took 0 bases from V and 4 from J, leaving 4 bases between them. The CDR3 consists of 12 residues.

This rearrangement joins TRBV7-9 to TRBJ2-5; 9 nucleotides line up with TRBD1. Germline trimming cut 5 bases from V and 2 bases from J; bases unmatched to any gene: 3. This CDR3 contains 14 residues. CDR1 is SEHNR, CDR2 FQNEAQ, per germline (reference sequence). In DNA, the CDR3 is TGTGCCAGCAGCCCCGGGACAGGGCAAGAGACCCAGTACTTC. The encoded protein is CASSPGTGQETQYF.

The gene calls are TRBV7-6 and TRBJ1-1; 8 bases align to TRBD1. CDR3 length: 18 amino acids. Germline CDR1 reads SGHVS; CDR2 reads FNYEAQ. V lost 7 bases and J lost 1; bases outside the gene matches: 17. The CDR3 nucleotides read TGTGCCAGCACCGGGGTGGCAGGGGGCTTCCAAAAGAACACTGAAGCTTTCTTT. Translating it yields CASTGVAGGFQKNTEAFF.

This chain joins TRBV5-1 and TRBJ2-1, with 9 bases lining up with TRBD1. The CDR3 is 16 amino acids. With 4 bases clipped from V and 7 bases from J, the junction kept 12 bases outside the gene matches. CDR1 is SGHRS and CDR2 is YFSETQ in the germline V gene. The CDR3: CASSPGGQGPGNEQFF. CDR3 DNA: TGCGCCAGCAGCCCGGGGGGACAGGGCCCCGGTAATGAGCAGTTCTTC.

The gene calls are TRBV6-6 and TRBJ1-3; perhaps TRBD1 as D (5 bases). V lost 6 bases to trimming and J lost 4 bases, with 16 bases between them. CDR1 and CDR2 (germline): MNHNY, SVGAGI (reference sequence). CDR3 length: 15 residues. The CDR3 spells CASRGPGPPGNTIYF. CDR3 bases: TGTGCCAGCAGGGGACCGGGACCGCCAGGAAACACCATATATTTT.

CDR3 coding DNA: TGTGCCAGCAGTGGGGGACAGGGGAACACTGAAGCTTTCTTT. This codes for CASSGGQGNTEAFF. The V and J genes are TRBV2 and TRBJ1-1, with 9 bases identical to TRBD1. The ends lost 4 bases at V and 1 base at J; junction bases unmatched: 1. The CDR3 covers 14 residues. Per germline, CDR1 SNHLY and CDR2 FYNNEI.

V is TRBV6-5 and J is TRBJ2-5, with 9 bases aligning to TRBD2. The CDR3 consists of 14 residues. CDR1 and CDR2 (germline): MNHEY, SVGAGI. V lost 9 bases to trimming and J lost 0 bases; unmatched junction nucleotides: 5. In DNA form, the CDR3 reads TGTGCCAGTAGCGGGGGAGCGTACCAAGAGACCCAGTACTTC. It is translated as CASSGGAYQETQYF.

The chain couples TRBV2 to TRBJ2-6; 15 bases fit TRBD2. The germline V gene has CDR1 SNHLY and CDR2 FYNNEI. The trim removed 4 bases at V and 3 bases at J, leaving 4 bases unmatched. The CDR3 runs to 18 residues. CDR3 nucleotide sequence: TGTGCCAGCAGTGGGACTAGCGGGAGGGTAGGTGGGGCCAACGTCCTGACTTTC. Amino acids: CASSGTSGRVGGANVLTF.

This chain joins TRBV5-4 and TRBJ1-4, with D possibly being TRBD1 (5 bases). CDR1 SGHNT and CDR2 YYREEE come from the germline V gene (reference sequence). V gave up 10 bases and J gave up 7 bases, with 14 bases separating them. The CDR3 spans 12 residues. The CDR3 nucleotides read TGTGCCTCCGGCGGGGGGGGTGAAAAACTGTTTTTT. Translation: CASGGGGEKLFF.

In DNA, the CDR3 is TGTGCCAGCAGCTTCGGACAGGGAGTGTGGGATGGCTACACCTTC. It translates to CASSFGQGVWDGYTF. The rearrangement joins TRBV11-3 to TRBJ1-2; TRBD1 matches 8 bases. The CDR3 is 15 amino acids. The germline V gene has CDR1 SGHNT and CDR2 YENEEA. Losses at the gene ends were 3 bases for V and 6 bases for J; bases not matched to a gene: 9.

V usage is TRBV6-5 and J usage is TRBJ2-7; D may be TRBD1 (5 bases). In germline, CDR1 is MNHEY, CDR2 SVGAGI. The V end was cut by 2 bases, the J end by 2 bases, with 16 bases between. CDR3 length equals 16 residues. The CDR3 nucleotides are TGTGCCAGCAGTTACCTTAGGGGTAGCAGAACCTACGAGCAGTACTTC. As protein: CASSYLRGSRTYEQYF.

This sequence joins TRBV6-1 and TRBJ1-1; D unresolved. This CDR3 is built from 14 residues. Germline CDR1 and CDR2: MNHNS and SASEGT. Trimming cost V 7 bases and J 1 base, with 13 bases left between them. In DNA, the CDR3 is TGTGCCAGCAACGCCGGGGTGGGGAACACTGAAGCTTTCTTT. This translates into CASNAGVGNTEAFF.

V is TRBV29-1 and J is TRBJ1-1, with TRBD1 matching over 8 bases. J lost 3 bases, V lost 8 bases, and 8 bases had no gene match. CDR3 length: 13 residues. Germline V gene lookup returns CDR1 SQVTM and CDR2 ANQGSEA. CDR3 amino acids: CSMRQGRDTEAFF. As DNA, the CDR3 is TGCAGCATGAGACAGGGGAGGGACACTGAAGCTTTCTTT.

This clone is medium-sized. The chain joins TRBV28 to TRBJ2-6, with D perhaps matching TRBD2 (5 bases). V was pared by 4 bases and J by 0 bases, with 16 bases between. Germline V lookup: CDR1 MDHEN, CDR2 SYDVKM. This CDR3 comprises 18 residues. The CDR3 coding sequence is TGTGCCAGCAGTTCCCCCGGGATTTTACCCTCTGGGGCCAACGTCCTGACTTTC. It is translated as CASSSPGILPSGANVLTF.

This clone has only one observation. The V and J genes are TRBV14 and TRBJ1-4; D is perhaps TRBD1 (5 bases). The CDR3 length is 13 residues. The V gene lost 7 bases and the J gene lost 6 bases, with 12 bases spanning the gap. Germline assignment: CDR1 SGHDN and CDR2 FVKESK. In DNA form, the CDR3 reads TGTGCCAGCAACCCGGGGCCCGATGAAAAACTGTTTTTT. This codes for CASNPGPDEKLFF. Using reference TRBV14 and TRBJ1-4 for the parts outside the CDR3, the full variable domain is EAGVTQFPSHSVIEKGQTVTLRCDPISGHDNLYWYRRVMGKEIKFLLHFVKESKQDESGMPNNRFLAERTGGTYSTLKVQPAELEDSGVYFCASNPGPDEKLFFGSGTQLSVL.

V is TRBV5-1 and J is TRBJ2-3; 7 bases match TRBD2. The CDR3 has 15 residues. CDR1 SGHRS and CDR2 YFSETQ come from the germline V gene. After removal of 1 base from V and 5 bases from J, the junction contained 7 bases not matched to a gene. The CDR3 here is CASSLTAGVEDTQYF. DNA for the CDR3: TGCGCCAGCAGCTTGACGGCGGGGGTGGAAGATACGCAGTATTTT.

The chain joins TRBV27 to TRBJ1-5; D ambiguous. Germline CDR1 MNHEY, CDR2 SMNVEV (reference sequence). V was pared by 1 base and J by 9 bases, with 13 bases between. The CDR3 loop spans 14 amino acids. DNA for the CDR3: TGTGCCAGCAGTTTATTAGGTGGATCGGTGCCCCAGCATTTT. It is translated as CASSLLGGSVPQHF.

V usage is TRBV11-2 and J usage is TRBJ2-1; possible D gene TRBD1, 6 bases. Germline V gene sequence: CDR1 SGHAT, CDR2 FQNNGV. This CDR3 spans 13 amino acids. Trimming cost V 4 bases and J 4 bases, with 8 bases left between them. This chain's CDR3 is CASSSTGYNEQFF. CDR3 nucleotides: TGTGCCAGCAGCTCTACAGGGTACAATGAGCAGTTCTTC.

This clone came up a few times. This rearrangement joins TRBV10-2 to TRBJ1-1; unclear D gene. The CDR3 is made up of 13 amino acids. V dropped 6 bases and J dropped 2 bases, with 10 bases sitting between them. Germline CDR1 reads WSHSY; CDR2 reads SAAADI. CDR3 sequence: CASRRLTNTEAFF. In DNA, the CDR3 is TGCGCCAGCAGGCGGTTGACAAACACTGAAGCTTTCTTT.

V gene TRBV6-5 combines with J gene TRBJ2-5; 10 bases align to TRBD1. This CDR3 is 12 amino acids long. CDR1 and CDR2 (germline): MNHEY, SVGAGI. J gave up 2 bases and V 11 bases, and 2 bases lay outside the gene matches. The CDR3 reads CARDRGQETQYF. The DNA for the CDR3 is TGTGCCCGGGACAGGGGACAAGAGACCCAGTACTTC.

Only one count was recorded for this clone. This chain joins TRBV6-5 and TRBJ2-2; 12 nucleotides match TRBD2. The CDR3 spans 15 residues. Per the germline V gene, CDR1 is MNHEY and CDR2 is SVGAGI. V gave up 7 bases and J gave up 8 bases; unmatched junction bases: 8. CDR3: CASTPSGGASGELFF. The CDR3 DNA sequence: TGTGCCAGCACTCCTAGCGGGGGGGCCTCTGGGGAGCTGTTTTTT.

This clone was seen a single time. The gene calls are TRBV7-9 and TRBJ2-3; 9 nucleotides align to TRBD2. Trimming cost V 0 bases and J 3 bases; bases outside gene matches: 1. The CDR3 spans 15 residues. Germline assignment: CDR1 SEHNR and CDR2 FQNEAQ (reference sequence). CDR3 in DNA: TGTGCCAGCAGCTTAGCTAGCGGGAGTACAGATACGCAGTATTTT. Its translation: CASSLASGSTDTQYF.

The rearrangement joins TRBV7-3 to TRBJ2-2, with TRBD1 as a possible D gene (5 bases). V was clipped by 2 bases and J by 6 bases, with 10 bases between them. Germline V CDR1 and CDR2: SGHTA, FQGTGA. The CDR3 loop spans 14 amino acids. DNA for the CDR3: TGTGCCAGCAGCTTATTGGCAGGGTCCGGGGAGCTGTTTTTT. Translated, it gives CASSLLAGSGELFF.

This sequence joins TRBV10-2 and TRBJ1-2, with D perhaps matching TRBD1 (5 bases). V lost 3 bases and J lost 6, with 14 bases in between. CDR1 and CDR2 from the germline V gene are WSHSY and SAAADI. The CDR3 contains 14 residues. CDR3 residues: CASSDFREPNGYTF. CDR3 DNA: TGCGCCAGCAGTGACTTCAGGGAGCCTAATGGCTACACCTTC.

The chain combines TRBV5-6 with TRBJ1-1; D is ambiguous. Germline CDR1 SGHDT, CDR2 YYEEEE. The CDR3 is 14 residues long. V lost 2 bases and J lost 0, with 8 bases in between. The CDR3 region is CASSFTFMNTEAFF. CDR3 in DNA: TGTGCCAGCAGCTTTACGTTCATGAACACTGAAGCTTTCTTT.

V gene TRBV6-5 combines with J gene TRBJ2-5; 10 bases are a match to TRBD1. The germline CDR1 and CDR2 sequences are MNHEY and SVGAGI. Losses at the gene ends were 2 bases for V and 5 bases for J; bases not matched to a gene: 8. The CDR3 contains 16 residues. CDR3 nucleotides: TGTGCCAGCAGTTACATCCGGACAGGGGGAGGGGAGACCCAGTACTTC. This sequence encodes CASSYIRTGGGETQYF.

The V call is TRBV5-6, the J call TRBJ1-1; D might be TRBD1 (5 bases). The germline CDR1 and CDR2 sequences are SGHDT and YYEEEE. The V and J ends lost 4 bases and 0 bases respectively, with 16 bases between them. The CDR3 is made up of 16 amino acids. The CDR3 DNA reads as TGTGCCAGCAGCAGGGACGGTGCCGTCATGAACACTGAAGCTTTCTTT. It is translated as CASSRDGAVMNTEAFF. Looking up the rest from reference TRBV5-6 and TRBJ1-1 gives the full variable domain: DAGVTQSPTHLIKTRGQQVTLRCSPKSGHDTVSWYQQALGQGPQFIFQYYEEEERQRGNFPDRFSGHQFPNYSSELNVNALLLGDSALYLCASSRDGAVMNTEAFFGQGTRLTVV.

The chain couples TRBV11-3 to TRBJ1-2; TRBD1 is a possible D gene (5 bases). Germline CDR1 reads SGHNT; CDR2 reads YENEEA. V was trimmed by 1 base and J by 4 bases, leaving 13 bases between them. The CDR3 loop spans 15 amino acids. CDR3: CASSLVRVPLYGYTF. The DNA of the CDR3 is TGTGCCAGCAGCTTAGTCAGGGTCCCTCTCTATGGCTACACCTTC.